Reported below is one TCR beta chain. Its cognate antigen is unknown. This sample was taken from a study of STAT5B mutations in CD4+ large granular lymphocyte leukemia. Profiled with immunoSEQ multiplex PCR; TCRdb holds only in-frame clones, not every one. The sample gives fewer than 40,000 clones, over 65% of which show up once; roughly 7.1% is in the top ten. Study-level points and caveats: Patient CD4-sorted repertoires looked more clonal than healthy CD4+ repertoires, even without putative leukemic clones. Compared with healthy controls (2/35), patient top clones favored TRBV06 (8/27).

The CDR3 consists of 15 residues. V lost 5 bases, J lost 2 bases, and 15 bases lay in between. Germline CDR1 SEHNR, CDR2 FQNEAQ (reference sequence). V is TRBV7-9 and J is TRBJ2-5; possibly TRBD1 for D (6 bases). This TCR was recovered from a human donor in good health. Material for sequencing was CD4+ T cells from blood buffy coats. As DNA, the CDR3 is TGTGCCAGCAGCCCAGACAGGAGGAGGCAAGAGACCCAGTACTTC. Translation gives CASSPDRRRQETQYF. Full variable domain (remainder filled in from reference TRBV7-9 and TRBJ2-5): DTGVSQNPRHKITKRGQNVTFRCDPISEHNRLYWYRQTLGQGPEFLTYFQNEAQLEKSRLLSDRFSAERPKGSFSTLEIQRTEQGDSAMYLCASSPDRRRQETQYFGPGTRLLVL.